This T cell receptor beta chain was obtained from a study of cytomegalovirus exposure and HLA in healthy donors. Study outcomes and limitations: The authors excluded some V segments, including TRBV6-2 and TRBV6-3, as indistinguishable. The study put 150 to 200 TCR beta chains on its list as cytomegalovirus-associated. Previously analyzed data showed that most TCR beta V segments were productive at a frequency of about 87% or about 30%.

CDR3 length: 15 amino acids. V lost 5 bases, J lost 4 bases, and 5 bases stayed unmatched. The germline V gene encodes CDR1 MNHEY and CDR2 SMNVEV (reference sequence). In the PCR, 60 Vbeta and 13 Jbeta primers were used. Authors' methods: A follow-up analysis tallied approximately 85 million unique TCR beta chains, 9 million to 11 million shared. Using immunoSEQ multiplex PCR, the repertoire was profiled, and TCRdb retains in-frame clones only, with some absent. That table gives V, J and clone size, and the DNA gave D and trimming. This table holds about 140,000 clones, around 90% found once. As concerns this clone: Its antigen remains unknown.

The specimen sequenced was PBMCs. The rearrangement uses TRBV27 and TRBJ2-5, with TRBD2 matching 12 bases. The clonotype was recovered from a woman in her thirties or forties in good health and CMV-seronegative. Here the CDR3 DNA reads TGTGCCAGCAGTCCTCCGGGACTAGCGGGAGAGACCCAGTACTTC. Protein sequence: CASSPPGLAGETQYF.